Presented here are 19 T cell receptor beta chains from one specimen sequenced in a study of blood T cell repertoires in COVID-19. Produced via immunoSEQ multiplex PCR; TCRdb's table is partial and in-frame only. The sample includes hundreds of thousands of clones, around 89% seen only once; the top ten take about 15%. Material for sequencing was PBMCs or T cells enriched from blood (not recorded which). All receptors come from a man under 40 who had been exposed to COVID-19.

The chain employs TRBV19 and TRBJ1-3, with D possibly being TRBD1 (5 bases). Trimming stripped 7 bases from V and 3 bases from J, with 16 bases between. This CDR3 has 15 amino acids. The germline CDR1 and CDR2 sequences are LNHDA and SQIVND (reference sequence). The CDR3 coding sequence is TGTGCCAGTACCATCGGGGGAGGAGGTGGAAACACCATATATTTT. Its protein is CASTIGGGGGNTIYF. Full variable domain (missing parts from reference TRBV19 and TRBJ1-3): DGGITQSPKYLFRKEGQNVTLSCEQNLNHDAMYWYRQDPGQGLRLIYYSQIVNDFQKGDIAEGYSVSREKKESFPLTVTSAQKNPTAFYLCASTIGGGGGNTIYFGEGSWLTVV.

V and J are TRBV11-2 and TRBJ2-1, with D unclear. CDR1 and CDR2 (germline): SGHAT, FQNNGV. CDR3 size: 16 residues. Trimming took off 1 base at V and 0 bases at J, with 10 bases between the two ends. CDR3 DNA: TGTGCCAGCAGCTTAGTTGTCACGAGCTCCTACAATGAGCAGTTCTTC. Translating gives CASSLVVTSSYNEQFF.

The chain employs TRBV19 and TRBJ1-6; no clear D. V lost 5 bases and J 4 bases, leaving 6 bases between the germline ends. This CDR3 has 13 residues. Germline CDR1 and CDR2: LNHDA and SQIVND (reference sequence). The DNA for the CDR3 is TGTGCCAGTAGTGGAGAATATAATTCACCCCTCCACTTT. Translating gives CASSGEYNSPLHF.

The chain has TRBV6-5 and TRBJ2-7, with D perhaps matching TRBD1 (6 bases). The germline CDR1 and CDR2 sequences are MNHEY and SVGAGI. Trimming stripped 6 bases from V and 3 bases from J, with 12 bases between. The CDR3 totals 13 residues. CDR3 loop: CASSRDIHYEQYF. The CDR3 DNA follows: TGTGCCAGCAGCCGGGACATCCACTACGAGCAGTACTTC.

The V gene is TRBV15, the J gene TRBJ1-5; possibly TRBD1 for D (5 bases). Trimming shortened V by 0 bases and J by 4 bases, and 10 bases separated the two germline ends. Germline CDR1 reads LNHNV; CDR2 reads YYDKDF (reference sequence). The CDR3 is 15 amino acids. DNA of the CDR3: TGTGCCACCAGCAGAGATTTGAGACAGAATCAGCCCCAGCATTTT. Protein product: CATSRDLRQNQPQHF.

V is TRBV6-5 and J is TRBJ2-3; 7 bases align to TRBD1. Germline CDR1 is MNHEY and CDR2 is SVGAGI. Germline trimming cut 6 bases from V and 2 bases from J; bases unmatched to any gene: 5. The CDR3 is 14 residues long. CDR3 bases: TGTGCCAGCAGACAGACAGGGCTCACAGATACGCAGTATTTT. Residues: CASRQTGLTDTQYF.

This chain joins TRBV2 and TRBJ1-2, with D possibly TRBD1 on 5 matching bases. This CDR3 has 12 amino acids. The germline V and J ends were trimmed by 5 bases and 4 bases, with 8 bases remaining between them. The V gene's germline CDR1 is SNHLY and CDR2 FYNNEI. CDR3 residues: CASSTTVYGYTF. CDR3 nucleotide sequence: TGTGCCAGCAGTACGACAGTCTATGGCTACACCTTC.

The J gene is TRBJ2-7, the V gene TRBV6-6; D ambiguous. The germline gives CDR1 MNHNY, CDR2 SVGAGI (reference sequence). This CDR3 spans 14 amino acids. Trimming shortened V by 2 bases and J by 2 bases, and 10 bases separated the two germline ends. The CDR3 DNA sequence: TGTGCCAGCAGTTACCCGCAGGAACCCTACGAGCAGTACTTC. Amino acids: CASSYPQEPYEQYF.

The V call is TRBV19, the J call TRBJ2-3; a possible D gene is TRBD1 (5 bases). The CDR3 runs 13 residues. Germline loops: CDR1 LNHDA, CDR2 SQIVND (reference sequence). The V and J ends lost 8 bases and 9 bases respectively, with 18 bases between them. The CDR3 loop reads CASSRTSLWTQYF. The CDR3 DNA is TGTGCCAGTTCCCGGACATCGTTGTGGACGCAGTATTTT.

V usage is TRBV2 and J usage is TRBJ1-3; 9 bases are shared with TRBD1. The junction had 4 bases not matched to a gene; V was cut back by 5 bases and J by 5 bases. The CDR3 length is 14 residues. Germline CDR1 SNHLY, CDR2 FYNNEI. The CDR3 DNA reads TGTGCCAGCAGTCCTGACAGGGGGAGAAACACCATATATTTT. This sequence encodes CASSPDRGRNTIYF.

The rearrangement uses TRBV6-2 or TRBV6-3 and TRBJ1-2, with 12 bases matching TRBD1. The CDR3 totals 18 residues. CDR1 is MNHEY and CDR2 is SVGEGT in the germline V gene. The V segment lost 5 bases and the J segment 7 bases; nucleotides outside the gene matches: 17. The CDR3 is CASSDNPGTGGSFVGYTF. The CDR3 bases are TGTGCCAGCAGTGACAACCCCGGGACAGGGGGCTCCTTTGTTGGCTACACCTTC.

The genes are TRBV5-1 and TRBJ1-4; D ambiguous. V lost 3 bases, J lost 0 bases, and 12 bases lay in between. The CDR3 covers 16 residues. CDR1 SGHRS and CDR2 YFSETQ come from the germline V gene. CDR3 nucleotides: TGCGCCAGCAGCTCCCAGCGAGGAACAACTAATGAAAAACTGTTTTTT. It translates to CASSSQRGTTNEKLFF.

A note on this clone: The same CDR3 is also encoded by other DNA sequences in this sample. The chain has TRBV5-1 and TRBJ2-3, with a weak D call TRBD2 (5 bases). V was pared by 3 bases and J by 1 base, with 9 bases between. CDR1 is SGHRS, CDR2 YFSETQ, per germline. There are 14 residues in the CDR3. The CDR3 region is CASSSTGGTDTQYF. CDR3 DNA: TGCGCCAGCAGCTCAACCGGGGGCACAGATACGCAGTATTTT. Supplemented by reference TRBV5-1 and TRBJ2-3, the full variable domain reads KAGVTQTPRYLIKTRGQQVTLSCSPISGHRSVSWYQQTPGQGLQFLFEYFSETQRNKGNFPGRFSGRQFSNSRSEMNVSTLELGDSALYLCASSSTGGTDTQYFGPGTRLTVL.

The CDR3: CASSSQGEAWYEQFF. Here the CDR3 DNA reads TGCGCCAGCAGCTCACAGGGGGAAGCGTGGTATGAGCAGTTCTTC. This rearrangement joins TRBV5-1 to TRBJ2-1; 8 bases are a match to TRBD1. This CDR3 has 15 amino acids. Germline V gene lookup returns CDR1 SGHRS and CDR2 YFSETQ. Trimming cost V 3 bases and J 8 bases; bases outside gene matches: 10.

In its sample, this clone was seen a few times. CDR3 nucleotides: TGTGCCTGGAGTCGGGATAGCAATCAGCCCCAGCATTTT. This codes for CAWSRDSNQPQHF. The V and J genes are TRBV30 and TRBJ1-5, with D hard to call. The CDR3 extends over 13 amino acids. Germline lookup yields CDR1 GTSNPN and CDR2 SVGIG (reference sequence). V gave up 2 bases and J gave up 0 bases, with 5 bases separating them.

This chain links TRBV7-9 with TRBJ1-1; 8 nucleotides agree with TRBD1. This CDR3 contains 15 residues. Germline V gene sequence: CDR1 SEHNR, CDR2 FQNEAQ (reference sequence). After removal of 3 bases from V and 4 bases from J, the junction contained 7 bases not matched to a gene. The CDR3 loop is CASSLLQGAGTEAFF. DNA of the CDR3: TGTGCCAGCAGCTTGCTCCAGGGGGCGGGCACTGAAGCTTTCTTT.

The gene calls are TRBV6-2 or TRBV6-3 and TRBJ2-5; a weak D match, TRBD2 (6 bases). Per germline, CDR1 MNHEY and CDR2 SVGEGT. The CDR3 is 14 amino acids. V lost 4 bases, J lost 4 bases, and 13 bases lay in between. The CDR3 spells CASSSPTRGETQYF. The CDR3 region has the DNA TGTGCCAGCAGTTCCCCGACTAGAGGAGAGACCCAGTACTTC.

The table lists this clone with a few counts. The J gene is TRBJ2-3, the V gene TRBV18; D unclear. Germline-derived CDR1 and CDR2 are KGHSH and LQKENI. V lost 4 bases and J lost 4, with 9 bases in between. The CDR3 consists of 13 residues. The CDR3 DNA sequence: TGTGCCAGCTCACTCATACAAGCAGATACGCAGTATTTT. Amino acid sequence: CASSLIQADTQYF. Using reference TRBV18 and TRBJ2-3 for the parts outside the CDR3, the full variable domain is NAGVMQNPRHLVRRRGQEARLRCSPMKGHSHVYWYRQLPEEGLKFMVYLQKENIIDESGMPKERFSAEFPKEGPSILRIQQVVRGDSAAYFCASSLIQADTQYFGPGTRLTVL.

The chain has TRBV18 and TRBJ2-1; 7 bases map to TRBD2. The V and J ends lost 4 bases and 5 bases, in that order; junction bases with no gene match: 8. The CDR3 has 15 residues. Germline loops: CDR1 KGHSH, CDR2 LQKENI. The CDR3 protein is CASSRGGTLNNEQFF. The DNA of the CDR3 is TGTGCCAGCTCACGGGGGGGGACCCTTAACAATGAGCAGTTCTTC.